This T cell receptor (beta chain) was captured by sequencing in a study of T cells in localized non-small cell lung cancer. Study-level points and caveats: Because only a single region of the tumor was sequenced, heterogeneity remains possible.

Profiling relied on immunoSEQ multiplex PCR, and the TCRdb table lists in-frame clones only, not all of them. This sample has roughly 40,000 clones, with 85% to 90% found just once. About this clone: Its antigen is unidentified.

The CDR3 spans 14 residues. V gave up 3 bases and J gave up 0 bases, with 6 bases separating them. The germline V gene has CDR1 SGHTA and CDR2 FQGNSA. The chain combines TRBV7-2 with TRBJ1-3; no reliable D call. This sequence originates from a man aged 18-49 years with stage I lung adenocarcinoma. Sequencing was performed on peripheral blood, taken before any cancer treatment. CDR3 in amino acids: CASSFSISGNTIYF. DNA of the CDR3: TGTGCCAGCAGCTTCTCGATCTCTGGAAACACCATATATTTT.